These 28 T cell receptor beta chains were all obtained from the same sample, sequenced in a study of shared clonotypes between healthy human individuals. Here immunoSEQ multiplex PCR was the method, and the copy in TCRdb shows in-frame clones only, minus some. This repertoire shows 2 million to 3 million clones, 90% to 95% found once; its top ten account for over 0.12%. The sequenced sample was naive CD4+ T cells sorted from blood. The subset is: CD45RA+ positively selected. Source of these receptors: a man younger than 35 in good health.

The chain employs TRBV6-1 and TRBJ2-1; 10 bases are a match to TRBD2. Germline V lookup: CDR1 MNHNS, CDR2 SASEGT. The CDR3 contains 12 residues. V lost 6 bases, J lost 9 bases, and 2 bases stayed unmatched. In DNA form, the CDR3 reads TGTGCCAGCAGGCCTAGCGGGAGTGAGCAGTTCTTC. Amino acids: CASRPSGSEQFF.

The chain has TRBV7-8 and TRBJ1-5; D gene uncertain. Germline assignment: CDR1 SGHVS and CDR2 FQNEAQ. Trimming stripped 5 bases from V and 2 bases from J, with 22 bases between. CDR3 size: 18 residues. The CDR3 DNA sequence: TGTGCCAGCAGCCAAGACCCACGAGGGATCTCGGGCAATCAGCCCCAGCATTTT. It encodes CASSQDPRGISGNQPQHF.

This clone was found a few times. The rearrangement links TRBV10-1 to TRBJ1-2; 9 nucleotides match TRBD1. V dropped 4 bases and J dropped 4; count of bases not matched to a gene: 1. The CDR3 covers 13 residues. Germline V CDR1 and CDR2: WNHNN, SYGVQD (reference sequence). The DNA for the CDR3 is TGCGCCAGCAGTGCGGGACAGGGCTATGGCTACACCTTC. Translating it yields CASSAGQGYGYTF.

The V gene is TRBV7-4, the J gene TRBJ1-3, with D uncertain. Germline lookup yields CDR1 SGHVT and CDR2 SQSDAQ. The CDR3 is 15 amino acids. The V and J ends lost 1 base and 2 bases respectively, with 9 bases between them. CDR3 sequence (DNA): TGTGCCAGCAGCTTAGGCAGAACTCCTGGAAACACCATATATTTT. Protein product: CASSLGRTPGNTIYF.

The CDR3 region has the DNA TGTGCCAGCAGCAGAGGCAGGGTAACATACGAGCAGTACTTC. It yields the protein CASSRGRVTYEQYF. This chain uses TRBV6-5 with TRBJ2-7; D is possibly TRBD1 (5 bases). V lost 6 bases to trimming and J lost 4 bases, with 16 bases between them. The CDR3 length is 14 residues. CDR1 is MNHEY and CDR2 is SVGAGI in the germline V gene.

The chain combines TRBV7-9 with TRBJ2-3; 14 nucleotides agree with TRBD2. The germline CDR1 and CDR2 sequences are SEHNR and FQNEAQ (reference sequence). J gave up 6 bases and V 5 bases, and 7 bases lay outside the gene matches. The CDR3 length is 16 residues. CDR3 bases: TGTGCCAGCAGCCCCGGGACTAGCGGGGGTGGGGATACGCAGTATTTT. Amino acid sequence: CASSPGTSGGGDTQYF.

Points on this clone: Other DNA sequences from this sample encode an identical CDR3 as well. The V gene is TRBV5-1, the J gene TRBJ2-5, with D possibly TRBD1 on 5 matching bases. The CDR3 consists of 14 residues. With 0 bases removed from V and 5 bases from J, the gap between germline ends came to 11 bases. The germline CDR1 and CDR2 sequences are SGHRS and YFSETQ. This CDR3 reads CASSLGREGETQYF. CDR3 nucleotides: TGCGCCAGCAGCTTGGGCAGGGAAGGGGAGACCCAGTACTTC.

The CDR3 sequence is CASSGGDSQDNLYGYTF. The CDR3 coding sequence is TGTGCCAGCAGCGGGGGGGACTCTCAGGACAACCTCTATGGCTACACCTTC. The genes are TRBV9 and TRBJ1-2; weak D call: TRBD1 (5 bases). V was shortened by 3 bases and J by 4 bases, with 22 bases between the two germline ends. Germline V gives CDR1 SGDLS, CDR2 YYNGEE. The CDR3 sequence is 17 residues long.

A remark on this clone: In the same sample, other DNA sequences code for this CDR3. The chain couples TRBV7-2 to TRBJ1-1, with D unclear. V lost 0 bases and J lost 1, with 9 bases in between. CDR1 and CDR2 (germline): SGHTA, FQGNSA. The length of the CDR3 is 15 residues. The DNA for the CDR3 is TGTGCCAGCAGCTTAGCGCTCGGGAAGAACACTGAAGCTTTCTTT. Its protein is CASSLALGKNTEAFF.

The chain links TRBV28 to TRBJ1-2, with no clear D. Trimming cost V 4 bases and J 4 bases, with 19 bases left between them. Germline-derived CDR1 and CDR2 are MDHEN and SYDVKM. The length of the CDR3 is 16 residues. CDR3 loop: CASSSLSRLGTYGYTF. The CDR3 DNA is TGTGCCAGCAGTTCCCTCTCCCGTTTAGGTACCTATGGCTACACCTTC.

The V call is TRBV5-4, the J call TRBJ1-2; D perhaps matches TRBD1 (5 bases). The CDR3 is 13 residues long. The V and J ends lost 0 bases and 8 bases respectively, with 11 bases between them. Germline values: CDR1 SGHNT, CDR2 YYREEE (reference sequence). Written as DNA, the CDR3 is TGTGCCAGCAGCTTGGTGACTACAGGAGGCTACACCTTC. Protein product: CASSLVTTGGYTF.

The V and J genes are TRBV27 and TRBJ2-7; perhaps D is TRBD1 or TRBD2 (5 bases each). V was trimmed by 6 bases and J by 2 bases, leaving 17 bases between them. CDR1 is MNHEY and CDR2 is SMNVEV in the germline V gene (reference sequence). This CDR3 has 15 amino acids. The CDR3 sequence: CASSHGTERAYEQYF. The DNA of the CDR3 is TGTGCCAGCAGCCATGGGACGGAGCGAGCCTACGAGCAGTACTTC.

The CDR3 here is CASSPATLYEQYF. DNA for the CDR3: TGTGCCAGCAGTCCCGCGACACTTTACGAGCAGTACTTC. The chain links TRBV28 to TRBJ2-7; D uncertain. V was clipped by 5 bases and J by 4 bases, with 12 bases between them. Germline loops: CDR1 MDHEN, CDR2 SYDVKM. The CDR3 is made up of 13 amino acids. The whole variable domain, filled in from reference TRBV28 and TRBJ2-7, reads DVKVTQSSRYLVKRTGEKVFLECVQDMDHENMFWYRQDPGLGLRLIYFSYDVKMKEKGDIPEGYSVSREKKERFSLILESASTNQTSMYLCASSPATLYEQYFGPGTRLTVT.

V is TRBV7-9 and J is TRBJ2-5; D possibly corresponds to TRBD1 (6 bases). Germline V lookup: CDR1 SEHNR, CDR2 FQNEAQ (reference sequence). The CDR3 totals 15 residues. Deletions cut 0 bases from V and 5 bases from J, with 13 bases between. The CDR3 DNA reads TGTGCCAGCAGCTTAGCCTCAGGGGTCGGGGAGACCCAGTACTTC. Its protein product is CASSLASGVGETQYF.

This rearrangement joins TRBV7-2 to TRBJ2-7, with 11 bases that match TRBD2. V was clipped by 5 bases and J by 3 bases; unmatched bases: 6. The length of the CDR3 is 15 residues. Germline V lookup: CDR1 SGHTA, CDR2 FQGNSA. The CDR3 bases are TGTGCCAGCAGCCCCGGGACTAGCGGAATCTACGAGCAGTACTTC. Translation: CASSPGTSGIYEQYF.

With respect to this clone: The junction shows a germline mismatch at one end, possibly a read error. The chain recombines TRBV7-3 with TRBJ1-3; D perhaps matches TRBD1 (5 bases). The CDR3 is made up of 14 amino acids. The germline CDR1 and CDR2 sequences are SGHTA and FQGTGA. The chain's CDR3 is CASSPGLVGDTIYF. CDR3 DNA: TGTGCCAGCAGCCCAGGGTTGGTTGGAGACACCATATATTTT.

The chain employs TRBV18 and TRBJ2-5; a possible D gene is TRBD2 (5 bases). CDR1 and CDR2 (germline): KGHSH, LQKENI. CDR3 size: 16 residues. Trimming cost V 2 bases and J 1 base, with 14 bases left between them. CDR3 in amino acids: CASSPTGPSGQETQYF. The CDR3 coding sequence is TGTGCCAGCTCACCAACGGGCCCCAGCGGCCAAGAGACCCAGTACTTC.

The V gene is TRBV5-1, the J gene TRBJ2-1; tentatively, D is TRBD1 (5 bases). V lost 5 bases and J lost 0, with 12 bases in between. This CDR3 comprises 15 residues. Germline CDR1 reads SGHRS; CDR2 reads YFSETQ. The CDR3 sequence: CASRVLTDSYNEQFF. As DNA, the CDR3 is TGCGCCAGCAGGGTCTTGACAGACTCCTACAATGAGCAGTTCTTC.

Of note for this clone: Other DNA sequences in the sample encode the same CDR3. V is TRBV6-5 and J is TRBJ2-7; 8 positions agree with TRBD1. The CDR3 contains 14 residues. Unmatched junction bases numbered 0, after V lost 2 bases and J lost 0 bases. In germline, CDR1 is MNHEY, CDR2 SVGAGI. CDR3 nucleotides: TGTGCCAGCAGTTACGGACAGGGCTCCTACGAGCAGTACTTC. This encodes CASSYGQGSYEQYF.

The CDR3 bases are TGTGCCAGCAGCTTAGCGGCGGATGCTCGGGAGGCCAAAAACATTCAGTACTTC. It yields the protein CASSLAADAREAKNIQYF. This sequence joins TRBV7-9 and TRBJ2-4, with D possibly matching TRBD2 (6 bases). CDR1 is SEHNR and CDR2 is FQNEAQ in the germline V gene (reference sequence). V lost 0 bases, J lost 1 base, and 16 bases lay in between. CDR3 length: 18 residues.

The chain carries TRBV28 and TRBJ2-1; 8 positions match TRBD2. In germline, CDR1 is MDHEN, CDR2 SYDVKM. The CDR3 is made up of 16 amino acids. V dropped 4 bases and J dropped 0; count of bases not matched to a gene: 5. CDR3 sequence: CASSSPGGGSYNEQFF. The CDR3 DNA sequence: TGTGCCAGCAGTTCCCCCGGGGGGGGCTCCTACAATGAGCAGTTCTTC.

This sequence joins TRBV5-1 and TRBJ1-2, with D maybe TRBD1 (5 bases). Looked up from germline, CDR1 is SGHRS and CDR2 is YFSETQ. V was pared by 0 bases and J by 7 bases, with 13 bases between. The CDR3 runs to 14 residues. CDR3 sequence: CASSLAPGTRGYTF. The CDR3 DNA reads TGCGCCAGCAGCTTGGCGCCAGGGACTCGTGGCTACACCTTC.

The V call is TRBV7-2, the J call TRBJ2-7; 9 positions agree with TRBD2. V lost 1 base, J lost 3 bases, and 13 bases stayed unmatched. Germline loops: CDR1 SGHTA, CDR2 FQGNSA. There are 18 residues in the CDR3. The CDR3 DNA follows: TGTGCCAGCAGCTTAGAGGGGGTAGCGGGAGCTAATTTCTACGAGCAGTACTTC. Translating gives CASSLEGVAGANFYEQYF.

The V gene is TRBV30, the J gene TRBJ1-2; 10 bases line up with TRBD1. The germline CDR1 and CDR2 sequences are GTSNPN and SVGIG (reference sequence). V was pared by 0 bases and J by 2 bases, with 6 bases of the junction left unmatched. This CDR3 region has 16 residues. For the CDR3, the DNA is TGTGCCTGGAGTGTACGGGGACAGGGGCTAAACTATGGCTACACCTTC. It codes for CAWSVRGQGLNYGYTF.

The chain has TRBV7-9 and TRBJ1-2; TRBD1 agrees at 7 bases. From germline, CDR1 is SEHNR and CDR2 FQNEAQ (reference sequence). Trimming cost V 0 bases and J 4 bases; bases outside gene matches: 5. CDR3 size: 15 residues. The CDR3 region is CASSLAPDRVYGYTF. In DNA, the CDR3 is TGTGCCAGCAGCTTAGCGCCTGACAGGGTCTATGGCTACACCTTC.

A single count supports this clone. The chain recombines TRBV11-2 with TRBJ2-2, with 9 bases lining up with TRBD2. Germline CDR1 SGHAT, CDR2 FQNNGV. After removal of 2 bases from V and 0 bases from J, the junction contained 7 bases not matched to a gene. The CDR3 has 18 amino acids. CDR3 nucleotides: TGTGCCAGCAGCTTATTGCTTAGCGGGGGCCCGAACACCGGGGAGCTGTTTTTT. This codes for CASSLLLSGGPNTGELFF. Together with reference TRBV11-2 and TRBJ2-2, the CDR3 gives the full variable domain: EAGVAQSPRYKIIEKRQSVAFWCNPISGHATLYWYQQILGQGPKLLIQFQNNGVVDDSQLPKDRFSAERLKGVDSTLKIQPAKLEDSAVYLCASSLLLSGGPNTGELFFGEGSRLTVL.

This clone is a singleton in its sample. This chain uses TRBV7-2 with TRBJ1-5; the D is unclear. Trimming took 1 base from V and 0 from J, leaving 13 bases between them. This CDR3 has 17 residues. The germline V gene has CDR1 SGHTA and CDR2 FQGNSA. CDR3 sequence: CASSLGAGRNSNQPQHF. The CDR3 nucleotides read TGTGCCAGCAGCTTAGGGGCTGGGCGGAATAGCAATCAGCCCCAGCATTTT.

This chain connects TRBV6-1 to TRBJ1-5, with D uncertain. Germline V CDR1 and CDR2: MNHNS, SASEGT. Trimming pared 3 bases from V and 6 bases from J, leaving 15 bases between. The CDR3 spans 15 residues. The DNA for the CDR3 is TGTGCCAGCAGTGATTTCATTACTCTAGGTCAGCCCCAGCATTTT. This sequence encodes CASSDFITLGQPQHF.